This TCR beta chain was captured in a study of human T cells and chemical hapten exposure (dated by TCRdb to about 2021). The study in broad terms: Libraries were combined into a pool for sequencing, and differences in TCR yield between samples came mainly from small differences in library volumes within the pool. The study tracked peripheral blood TCR repertoire changes in vivo during primary and secondary sensitization to the hapten diphenylcyclopropenone (DPC) in alopecia patients. Each blood RNA sample was used to sequence both TCR alpha and TCR beta chains.

The library was made by RACE. The reads were generated on a NextSeq 500. Library preparation attached unique molecular identifiers to individual cDNA molecules for quantitative, reproducible TCR counting. As for the authors' bioinformatics: Samples had a median of roughly 100,000 TCRs, with a range from roughly 23,224 to 700,000. The Decombinator software suite was used to annotate the V, J and CDR3 of the TCR reads. Every sample was subsampled to the same number of TCRs (28,000) for the PS versus PT1 abundance plots. Expanded TCRs were defined as absent before sensitization and observed at least eight times at the 2-week time point. TCRdb ran its own pipeline on the public reads, namely fastp trimming at Q25 and MiXCR clone calling, and kept in-frame beta chains. A single entry per CDR3 protein holds the most common genes and DNA from its merged rows. Here the V and J calls rest on TCRdb's processing, not on the authors' analysis. In all, the sample holds around 65,000 distinct CDR3 sequences, and around 6.1% of those were seen once. Under 4.5% of the sample lies in the top ten.

Many counts were recorded for this clonotype. What this receptor recognizes is not known. Base qualities are not at hand, and no much larger clone is one base apart. The label giving this sample's time point can be read as: healthy volunteer bleed at 6 weeks. Unfractionated whole blood was collected in Tempus Blood RNA tubes, and total RNA was extracted from that blood. Roughly 5 healthy volunteers were used as TCR sequencing controls and were bled at day 0, 2 weeks and 6 weeks. According to the germline V gene, CDR1 reads MDHEN and CDR2 reads SYDVKM. Taken from cysteine to phenylalanine, the CDR3 has 15 residues. The read is trimmed to its CDR3 DNA, 45 bases read in frame from base 1. The germline V and J ends show losses of 5 bases and 3 bases respectively, and no gene match explains 6 bases of the junction. Overall study results and their limits: The number of TCRs above 1 in 1000 frequency did not change with DPC sensitization; there was no evidence of global repertoire structure alterations. After repeated subsampling, changes were observed in the strength of the expansion versus patch-test correlation and in the threshold at which the correlation became significant.

The chain is assembled from TRBV28 and TRBJ2-3; the central 9 bases match TRBD1. This receptor was identified in a female donor in good health. Some clones in this sample may be carry-over from other donors' samples. Sequenced sample: whole blood. The CDR3 loop reads CASSGGTGMTDTQYF. The DNA reads TGTGCCAGCAGTGGGGGGACAGGGATGACAGATACGCAGTATTTT.